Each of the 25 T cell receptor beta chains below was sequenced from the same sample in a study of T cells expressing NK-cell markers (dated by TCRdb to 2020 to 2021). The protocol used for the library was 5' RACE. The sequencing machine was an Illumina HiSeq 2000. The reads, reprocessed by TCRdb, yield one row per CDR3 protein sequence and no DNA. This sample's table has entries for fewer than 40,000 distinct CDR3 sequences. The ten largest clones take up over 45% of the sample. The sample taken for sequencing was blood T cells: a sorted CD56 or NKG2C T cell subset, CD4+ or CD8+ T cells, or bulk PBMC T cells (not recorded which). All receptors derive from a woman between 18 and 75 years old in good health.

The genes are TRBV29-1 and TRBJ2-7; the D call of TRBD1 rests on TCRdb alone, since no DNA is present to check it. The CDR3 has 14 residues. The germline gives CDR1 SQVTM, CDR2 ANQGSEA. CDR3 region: CSVISPGDGYEQYF.

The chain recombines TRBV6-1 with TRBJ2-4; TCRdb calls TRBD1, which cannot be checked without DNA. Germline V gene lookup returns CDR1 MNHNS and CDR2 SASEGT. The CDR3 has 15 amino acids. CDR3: CASSENPGSGNIQYF.

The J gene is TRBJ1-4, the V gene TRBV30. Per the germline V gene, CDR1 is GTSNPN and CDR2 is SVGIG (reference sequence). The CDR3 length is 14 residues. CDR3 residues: CAWSNRRNRGKLFF.

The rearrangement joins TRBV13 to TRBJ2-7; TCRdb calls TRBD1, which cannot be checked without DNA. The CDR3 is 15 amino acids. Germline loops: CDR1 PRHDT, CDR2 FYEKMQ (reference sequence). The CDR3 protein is CASSLRGLGSNEQYF.

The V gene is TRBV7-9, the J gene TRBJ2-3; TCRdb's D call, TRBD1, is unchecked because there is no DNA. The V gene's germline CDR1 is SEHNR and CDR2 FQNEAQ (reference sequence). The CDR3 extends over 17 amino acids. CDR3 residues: CASSSTEWGPGQDTQYF. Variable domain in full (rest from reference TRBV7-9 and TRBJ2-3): DTGVSQNPRHKITKRGQNVTFRCDPISEHNRLYWYRQTLGQGPEFLTYFQNEAQLEKSRLLSDRFSAERPKGSFSTLEIQRTEQGDSAMYLCASSSTEWGPGQDTQYFGPGTRLTVL.

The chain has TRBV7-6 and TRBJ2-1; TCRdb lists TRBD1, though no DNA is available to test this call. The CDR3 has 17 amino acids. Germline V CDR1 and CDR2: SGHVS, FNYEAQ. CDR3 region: CASNPVSGTSSYNEQFF.

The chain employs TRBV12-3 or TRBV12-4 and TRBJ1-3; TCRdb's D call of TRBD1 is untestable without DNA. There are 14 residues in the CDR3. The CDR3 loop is CASSLPHGRDTIYF.

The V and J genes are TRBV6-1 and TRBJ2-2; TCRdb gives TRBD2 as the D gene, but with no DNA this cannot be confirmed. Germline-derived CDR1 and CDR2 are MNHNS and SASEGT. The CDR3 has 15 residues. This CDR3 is CASSGAGEGTGELFF.

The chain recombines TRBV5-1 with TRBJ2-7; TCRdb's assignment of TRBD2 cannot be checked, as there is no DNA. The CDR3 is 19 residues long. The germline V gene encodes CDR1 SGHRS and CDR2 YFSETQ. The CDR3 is CASSLDPSLVLQGHYEQYF.

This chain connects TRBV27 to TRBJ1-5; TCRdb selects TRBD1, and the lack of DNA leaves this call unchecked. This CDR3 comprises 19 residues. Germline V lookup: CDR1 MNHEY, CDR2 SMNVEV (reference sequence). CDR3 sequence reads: CASSLIGQGAVYGNQPQHF.

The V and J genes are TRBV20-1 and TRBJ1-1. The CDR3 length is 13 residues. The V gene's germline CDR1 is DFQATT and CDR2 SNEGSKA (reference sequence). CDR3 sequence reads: CSARVQWGTEAFF.

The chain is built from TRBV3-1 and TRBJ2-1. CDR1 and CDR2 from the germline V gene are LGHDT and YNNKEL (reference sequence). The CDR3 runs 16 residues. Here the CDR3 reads CASSQEASEIYNEQFF.

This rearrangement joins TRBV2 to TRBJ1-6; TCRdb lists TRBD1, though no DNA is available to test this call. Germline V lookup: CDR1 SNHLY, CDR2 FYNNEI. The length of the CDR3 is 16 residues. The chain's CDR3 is CASSFGTEGSDSPLHF.

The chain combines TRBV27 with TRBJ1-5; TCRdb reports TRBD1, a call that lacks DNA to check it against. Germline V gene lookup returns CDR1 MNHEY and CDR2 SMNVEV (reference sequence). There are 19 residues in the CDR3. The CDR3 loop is CASSSSGTGAPPRNQPQHF.

CDR3 amino acids: CASSQDSTGTFYEQYF. The rearrangement links TRBV4-1 to TRBJ2-7; TCRdb lists TRBD1, though no DNA is available to test this call. The CDR3 sequence is 16 residues long. The germline V gene has CDR1 MGHRA and CDR2 YSYEKL.

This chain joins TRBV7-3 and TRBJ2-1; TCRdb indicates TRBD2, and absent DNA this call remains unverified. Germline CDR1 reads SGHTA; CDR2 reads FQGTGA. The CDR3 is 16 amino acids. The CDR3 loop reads CASSSLGTSGYNEQFF.

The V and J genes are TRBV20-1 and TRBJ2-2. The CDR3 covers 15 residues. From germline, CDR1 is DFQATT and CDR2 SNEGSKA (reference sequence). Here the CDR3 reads CSASDLRWGTGELFF.

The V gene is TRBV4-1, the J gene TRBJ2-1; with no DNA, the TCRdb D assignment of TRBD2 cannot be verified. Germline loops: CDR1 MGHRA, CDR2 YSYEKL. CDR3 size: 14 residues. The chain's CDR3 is CASSQGLASYEQFF.

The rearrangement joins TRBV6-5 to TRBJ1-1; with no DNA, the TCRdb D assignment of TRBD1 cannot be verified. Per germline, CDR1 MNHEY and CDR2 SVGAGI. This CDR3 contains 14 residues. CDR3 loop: CASSSGTPNTEAFF.

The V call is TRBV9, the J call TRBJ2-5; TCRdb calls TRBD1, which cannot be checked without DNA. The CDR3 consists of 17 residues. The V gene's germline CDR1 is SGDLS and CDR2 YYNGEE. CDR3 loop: CASSVATGAAGEETQYF.

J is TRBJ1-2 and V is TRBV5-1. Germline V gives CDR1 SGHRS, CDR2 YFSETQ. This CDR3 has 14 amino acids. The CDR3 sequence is CASSTSPTVYGYTF.

This CDR3 reads CASNGLAGGLGEQFF. The chain is built from TRBV2 and TRBJ2-1; TCRdb names TRBD2, which stays unverified in the absence of DNA. Germline V CDR1 and CDR2: SNHLY, FYNNEI. The CDR3 is 15 amino acids.

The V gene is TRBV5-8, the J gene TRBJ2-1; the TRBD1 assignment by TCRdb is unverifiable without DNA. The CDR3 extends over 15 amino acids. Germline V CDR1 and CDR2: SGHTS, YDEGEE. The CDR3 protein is CASSKPSGSYNEQFF.

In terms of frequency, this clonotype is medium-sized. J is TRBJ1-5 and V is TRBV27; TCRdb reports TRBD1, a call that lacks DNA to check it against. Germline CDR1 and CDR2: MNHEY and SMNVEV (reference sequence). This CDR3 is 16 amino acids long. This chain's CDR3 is CASIETGPYSNQPQHF.

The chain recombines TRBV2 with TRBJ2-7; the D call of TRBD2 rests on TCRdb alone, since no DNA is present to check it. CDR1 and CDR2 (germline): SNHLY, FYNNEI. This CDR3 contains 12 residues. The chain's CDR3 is CASSASNYEQYF.